This T cell receptor beta chain was retrieved from a study of blood T cell repertoires in COVID-19. Overall study: From the United States, Italy and Spain came samples of acute and convalescent COVID-19.

The authors' processing: Reference gene primer amplification yielded estimated nucleated cell counts. The method was immunoSEQ multiplex PCR; TCRdb's version includes in-frame clones alone and lacks a portion of them. V and J calls plus clone size are reproduced from that table; the DNA served to infer D and trimming. This sample has some 260,000 clones, with roughly 86% found just once. Germline assignment: CDR1 MNHEY and CDR2 SMNVEV (reference sequence). The ends were cut back, 6 bases at V and 4 bases at J, with 9 bases in the middle. The length of the CDR3 is 12 residues. The J gene is TRBJ1-1, the V gene TRBV27; possibly TRBD1 for D (5 bases). The clonotype originates from a woman in her thirties with acute or convalescent COVID-19. The sequenced sample was peripheral blood. Written as DNA, the CDR3 is TGTGCCAGCAGCCCCGGGGGCACTGAAGCTTTCTTT. This encodes CASSPGGTEAFF.